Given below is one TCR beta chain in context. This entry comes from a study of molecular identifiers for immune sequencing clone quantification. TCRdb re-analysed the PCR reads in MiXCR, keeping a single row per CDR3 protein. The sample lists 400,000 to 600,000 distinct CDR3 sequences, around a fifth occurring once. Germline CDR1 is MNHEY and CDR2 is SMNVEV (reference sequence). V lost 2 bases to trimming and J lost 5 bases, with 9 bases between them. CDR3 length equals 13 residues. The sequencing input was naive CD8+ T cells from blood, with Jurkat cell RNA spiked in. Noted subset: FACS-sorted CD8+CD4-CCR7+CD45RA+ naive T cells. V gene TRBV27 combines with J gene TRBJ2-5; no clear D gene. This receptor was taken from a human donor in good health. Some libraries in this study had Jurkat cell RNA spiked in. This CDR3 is CASSLEPDETQYF. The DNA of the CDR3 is TGTGCCAGCAGTTTAGAGCCGGACGAGACCCAGTACTTC.